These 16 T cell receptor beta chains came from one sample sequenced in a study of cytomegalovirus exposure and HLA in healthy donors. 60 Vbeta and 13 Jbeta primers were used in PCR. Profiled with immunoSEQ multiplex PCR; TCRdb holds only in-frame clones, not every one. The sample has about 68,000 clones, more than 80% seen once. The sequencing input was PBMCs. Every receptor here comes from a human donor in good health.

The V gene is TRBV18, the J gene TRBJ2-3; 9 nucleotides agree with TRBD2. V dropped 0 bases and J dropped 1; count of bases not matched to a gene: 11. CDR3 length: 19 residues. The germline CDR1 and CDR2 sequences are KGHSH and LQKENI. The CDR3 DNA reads TGTGCCAGCTCACCACCGAGGGCGGGGGGGCAGATCGGCACAGATACGCAGTATTTT. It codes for CASSPPRAGGQIGTDTQYF. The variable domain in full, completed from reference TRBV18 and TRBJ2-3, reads NAGVMQNPRHLVRRRGQEARLRCSPMKGHSHVYWYRQLPEEGLKFMVYLQKENIIDESGMPKERFSAEFPKEGPSILRIQQVVRGDSAAYFCASSPPRAGGQIGTDTQYFGPGTRLTVL.

The CDR3: CASSFSGNNYGYTF. In DNA, the CDR3 is TGTGCCAGCAGTTTCTCAGGGAACAACTATGGCTACACCTTC. The chain carries TRBV27 and TRBJ1-2, with a tentative D call TRBD1 (5 bases). Trimming left V 3 bases short and J 2 bases short, with 10 bases between. The V gene's germline CDR1 is MNHEY and CDR2 SMNVEV (reference sequence). The CDR3 runs to 14 residues.

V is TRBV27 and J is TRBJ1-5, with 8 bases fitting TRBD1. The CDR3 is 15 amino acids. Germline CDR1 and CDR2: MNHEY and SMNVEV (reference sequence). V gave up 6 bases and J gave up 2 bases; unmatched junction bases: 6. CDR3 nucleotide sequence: TGTGCCAGCAGGTCAGGGACAGGAGGCAATCAGCCCCAGCATTTT. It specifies CASRSGTGGNQPQHF.

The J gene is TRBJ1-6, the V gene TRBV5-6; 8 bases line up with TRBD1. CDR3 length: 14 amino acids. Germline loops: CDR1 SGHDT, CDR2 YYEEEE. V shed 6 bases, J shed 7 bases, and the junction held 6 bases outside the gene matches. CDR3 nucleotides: TGTGCCAGCACACAGGGGGAACTGAATTCACCCCTCCACTTT. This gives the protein CASTQGELNSPLHF. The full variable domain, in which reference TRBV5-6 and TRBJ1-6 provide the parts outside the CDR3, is DAGVTQSPTHLIKTRGQQVTLRCSPKSGHDTVSWYQQALGQGPQFIFQYYEEEERQRGNFPDRFSGHQFPNYSSELNVNALLLGDSALYLCASTQGELNSPLHFGNGTRLTVT.

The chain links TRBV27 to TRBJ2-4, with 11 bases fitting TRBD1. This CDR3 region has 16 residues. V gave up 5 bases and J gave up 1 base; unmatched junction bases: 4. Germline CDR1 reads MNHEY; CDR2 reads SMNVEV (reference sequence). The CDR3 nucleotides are TGTGCCAGCAGTGGACAGGGGGCTAGGGCCAAAAACATTCAGTACTTC. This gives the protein CASSGQGARAKNIQYF.

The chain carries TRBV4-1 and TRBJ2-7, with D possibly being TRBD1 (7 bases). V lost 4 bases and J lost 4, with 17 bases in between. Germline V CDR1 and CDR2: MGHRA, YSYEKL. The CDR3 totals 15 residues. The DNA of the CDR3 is TGCGCCAGCAGCCCCACAGGGGAGGCCTCGTACGAGCAGTACTTC. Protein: CASSPTGEASYEQYF.

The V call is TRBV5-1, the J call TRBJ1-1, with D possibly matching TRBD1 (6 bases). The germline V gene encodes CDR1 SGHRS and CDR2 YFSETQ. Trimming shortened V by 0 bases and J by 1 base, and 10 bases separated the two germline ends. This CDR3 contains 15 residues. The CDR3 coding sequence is TGCGCCAGCAGCTTGGGGGGGGGCCGGAACACTGAAGCTTTCTTT. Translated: CASSLGGGRNTEAFF.

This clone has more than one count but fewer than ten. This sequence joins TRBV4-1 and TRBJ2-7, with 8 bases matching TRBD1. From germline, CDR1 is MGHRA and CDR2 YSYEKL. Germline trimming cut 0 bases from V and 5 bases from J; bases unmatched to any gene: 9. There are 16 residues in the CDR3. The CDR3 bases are TGCGCCAGCAGCCAAGAGGAGCGACAGGGGTTCGACGAGCAGTACTTC. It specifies CASSQEERQGFDEQYF.

In nucleotides, the CDR3 is TGTGCCAGCAGCTTGGGGTCTGCGGGTGATTCACCCCTCCACTTT. Its translation is CASSLGSAGDSPLHF. The chain employs TRBV5-8 and TRBJ1-6; D remains ambiguous. The germline gives CDR1 SGHTS, CDR2 YDEGEE. Trimming removed 0 bases from V and 8 bases from J, with 12 bases in between. This CDR3 spans 15 amino acids.

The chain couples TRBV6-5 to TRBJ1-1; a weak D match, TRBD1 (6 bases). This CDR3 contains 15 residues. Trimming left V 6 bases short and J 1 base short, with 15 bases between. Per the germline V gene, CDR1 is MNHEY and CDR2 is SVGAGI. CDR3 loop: CASRQSGTPNTEAFF. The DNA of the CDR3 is TGTGCCAGCAGGCAGTCCGGGACACCGAACACTGAAGCTTTCTTT.

The CDR3 loop reads CASQLTQGFQPQHF. In DNA form, the CDR3 reads TGTGCCAGCCAGTTGACGCAGGGATTTCAGCCCCAGCATTTT. The chain recombines TRBV6-5 with TRBJ1-5; D is possibly TRBD1 (5 bases). Trimming removed 8 bases from V and 6 bases from J, with 17 bases in between. The germline V gene encodes CDR1 MNHEY and CDR2 SVGAGI. The CDR3 contains 14 residues.

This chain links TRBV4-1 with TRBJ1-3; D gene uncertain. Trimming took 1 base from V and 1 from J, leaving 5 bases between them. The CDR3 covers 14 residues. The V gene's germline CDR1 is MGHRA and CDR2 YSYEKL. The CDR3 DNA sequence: TGCGCCAGCAGCCAAGGTCCTTCTGGAAACACCATATATTTT. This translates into CASSQGPSGNTIYF.

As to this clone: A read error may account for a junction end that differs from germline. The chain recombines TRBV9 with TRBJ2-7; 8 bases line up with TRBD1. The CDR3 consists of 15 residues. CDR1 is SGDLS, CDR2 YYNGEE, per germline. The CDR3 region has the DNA TGTGCCAGCAGCGCCGGACAGGGAGTAGGCTACGGGCAGTACTTC. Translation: CASSAGQGVGYGQYF.

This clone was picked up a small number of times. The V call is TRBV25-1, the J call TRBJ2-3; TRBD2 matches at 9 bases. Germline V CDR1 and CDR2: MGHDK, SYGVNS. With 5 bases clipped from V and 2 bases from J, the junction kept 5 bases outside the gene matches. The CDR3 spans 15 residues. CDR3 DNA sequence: TGTGCCAGCAGTATCCCTAGCGGGGTCACAGATACGCAGTATTTT. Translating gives CASSIPSGVTDTQYF.

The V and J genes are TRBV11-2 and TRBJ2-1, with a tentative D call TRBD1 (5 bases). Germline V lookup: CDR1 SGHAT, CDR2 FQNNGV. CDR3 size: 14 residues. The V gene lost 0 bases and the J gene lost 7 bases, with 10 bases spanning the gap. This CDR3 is CASSLDQGMNEQFF. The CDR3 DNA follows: TGTGCCAGCAGCTTAGATCAGGGTATGAATGAGCAGTTCTTC.

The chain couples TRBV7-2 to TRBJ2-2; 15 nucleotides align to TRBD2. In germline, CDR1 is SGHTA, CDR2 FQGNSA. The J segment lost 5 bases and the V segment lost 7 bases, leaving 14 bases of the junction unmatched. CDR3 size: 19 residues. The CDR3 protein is CASTSLGLAGGPVTGELFF. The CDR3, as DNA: TGTGCCAGCACTTCACTTGGACTAGCGGGGGGGCCTGTGACCGGGGAGCTGTTTTTT.